Included here is one T cell receptor beta chain sequence, with context. Its antigen is still unknown. The junction departs from germline at one end; a sequencing error may be responsible. CDR3 length: 16 residues. CDR1 is DFQATT, CDR2 SNEGSKA, per germline (reference sequence). A second roughly 6 to 11 cycle PCR used barcoded and J-beta primers. Each CDR3 protein gets one entry after TCRdb re-called the 5' RACE reads with MiXCR. In the table there are around 710,000 distinct CDR3 sequences, more than 40% of which are singletons. Healthy Caucasians from Russia aged roughly 6 to 90 served as donors. The data originate from a study of blood T cells in healthy people across ages. Study results and limitations: Long-lived donors carried more naive CD4+ cells and greater diversity than aged donors.

The sequenced material came from blood. This clonotype was sampled from a woman aged 60-70 years in good health. The chain employs TRBV20-1 and TRBJ2-1; D might be TRBD2 (6 bases). In nucleotides, the CDR3 is TGCAGTGCTAGAGGCGGGGACGCCGCCTCCTGCAATGAGCAGTTCTTC. It yields the protein CSARGGDAASCNEQFF.